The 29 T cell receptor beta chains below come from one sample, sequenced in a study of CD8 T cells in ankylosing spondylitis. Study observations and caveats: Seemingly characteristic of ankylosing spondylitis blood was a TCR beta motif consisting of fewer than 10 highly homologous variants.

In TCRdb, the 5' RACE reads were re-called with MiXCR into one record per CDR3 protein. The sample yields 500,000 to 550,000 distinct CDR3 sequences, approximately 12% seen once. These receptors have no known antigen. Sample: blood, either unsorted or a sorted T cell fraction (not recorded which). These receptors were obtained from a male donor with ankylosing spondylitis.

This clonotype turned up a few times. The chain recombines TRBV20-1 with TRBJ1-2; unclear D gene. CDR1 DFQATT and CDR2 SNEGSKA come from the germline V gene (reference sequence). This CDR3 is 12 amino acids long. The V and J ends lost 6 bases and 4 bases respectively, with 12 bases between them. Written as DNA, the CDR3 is TGCAGTGCAGTAACCAACGCCTATGGCTACACCTTC. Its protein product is CSAVTNAYGYTF.

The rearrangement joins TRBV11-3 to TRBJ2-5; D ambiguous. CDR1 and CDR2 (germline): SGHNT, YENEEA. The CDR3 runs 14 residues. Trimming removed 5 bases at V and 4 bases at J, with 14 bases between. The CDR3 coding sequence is TGTGCCAGCAGCCGAGCCACCGGGCCAGAGACCCAGTACTTC. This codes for CASSRATGPETQYF.

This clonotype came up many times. This CDR3 is CSASRPQGQEYF. DNA for the CDR3: TGCAGTGCTTCCCGCCCTCAGGGCCAGGAGTACTTC. The V call is TRBV20-1, the J call TRBJ2-5; possible D gene TRBD1, 5 bases. Germline V lookup: CDR1 DFQATT, CDR2 SNEGSKA (reference sequence). There are 12 residues in the CDR3. Trimming took off 5 bases at V and 12 bases at J, with 19 bases between the two ends.

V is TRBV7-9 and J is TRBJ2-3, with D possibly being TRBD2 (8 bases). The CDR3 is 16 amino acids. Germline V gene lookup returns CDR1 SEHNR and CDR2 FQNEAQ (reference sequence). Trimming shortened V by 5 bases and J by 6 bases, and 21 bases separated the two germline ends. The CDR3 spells CASSPASGGGADTQYF. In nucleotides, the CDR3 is TGTGCCAGCAGCCCTGCGTCGGGAGGGGGCGCGGATACGCAGTATTTT.

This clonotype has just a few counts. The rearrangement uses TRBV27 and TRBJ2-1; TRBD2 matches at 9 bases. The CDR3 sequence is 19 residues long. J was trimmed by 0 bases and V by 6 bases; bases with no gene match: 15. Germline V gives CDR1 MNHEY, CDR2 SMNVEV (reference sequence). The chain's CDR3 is CASSRGRGLASSSYNEQFF. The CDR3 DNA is TGTGCCAGCAGCAGGGGTAGGGGACTAGCATCGAGCTCCTACAATGAGCAGTTCTTC.

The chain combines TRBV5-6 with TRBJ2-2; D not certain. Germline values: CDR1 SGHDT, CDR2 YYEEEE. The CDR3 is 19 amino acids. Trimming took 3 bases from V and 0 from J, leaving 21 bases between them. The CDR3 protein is CASSSQPPSWVANTGELFF. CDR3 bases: TGTGCCAGCAGCTCCCAGCCGCCCAGCTGGGTGGCGAACACCGGGGAGCTGTTTTTT.

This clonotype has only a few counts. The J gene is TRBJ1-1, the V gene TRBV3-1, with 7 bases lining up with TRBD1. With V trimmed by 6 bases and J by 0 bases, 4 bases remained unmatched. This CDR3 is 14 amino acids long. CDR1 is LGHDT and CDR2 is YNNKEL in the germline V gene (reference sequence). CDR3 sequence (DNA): TGTGCCAGCAGTACAGGGGCCCTGAACACTGAAGCTTTCTTT. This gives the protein CASSTGALNTEAFF.

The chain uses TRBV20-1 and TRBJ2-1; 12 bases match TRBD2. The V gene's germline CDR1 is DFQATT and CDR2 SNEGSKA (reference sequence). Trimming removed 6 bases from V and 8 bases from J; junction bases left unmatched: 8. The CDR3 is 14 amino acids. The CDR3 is CSATTSGRIDEQFF. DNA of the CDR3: TGCAGTGCCACGACTAGCGGGAGAATCGATGAGCAGTTCTTC.

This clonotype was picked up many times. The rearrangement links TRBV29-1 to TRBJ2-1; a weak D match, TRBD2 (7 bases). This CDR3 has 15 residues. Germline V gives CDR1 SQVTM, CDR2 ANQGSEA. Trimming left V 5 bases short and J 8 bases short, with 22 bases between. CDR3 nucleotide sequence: TGCAGCGTTAGGCCCGGGGGCGGGAGAGACTATGAGCAGTTCTTC. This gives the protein CSVRPGGGRDYEQFF.

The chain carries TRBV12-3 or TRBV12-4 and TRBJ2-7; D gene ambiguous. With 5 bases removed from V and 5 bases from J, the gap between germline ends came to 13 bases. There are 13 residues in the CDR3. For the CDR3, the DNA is TGTGCCAGCAGTCCTACCAATGTCAACGAGCAGTACGTC. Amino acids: CASSPTNVNEQYV.

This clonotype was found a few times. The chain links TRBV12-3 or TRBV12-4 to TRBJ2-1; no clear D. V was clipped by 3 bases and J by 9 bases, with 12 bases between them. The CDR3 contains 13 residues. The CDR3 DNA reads TGTGCCAGCAGTTTGCCGGGCCGGCGTGAGCAGTTCTTC. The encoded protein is CASSLPGRREQFF.

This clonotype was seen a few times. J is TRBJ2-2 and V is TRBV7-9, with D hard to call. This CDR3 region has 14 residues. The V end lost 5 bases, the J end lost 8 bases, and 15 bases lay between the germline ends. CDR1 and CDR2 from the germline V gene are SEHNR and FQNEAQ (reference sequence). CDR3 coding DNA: TGTGCCAGCAGCCAAGACCCGCCGGCGGGGGAGCTGTTTTTT. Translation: CASSQDPPAGELFF.

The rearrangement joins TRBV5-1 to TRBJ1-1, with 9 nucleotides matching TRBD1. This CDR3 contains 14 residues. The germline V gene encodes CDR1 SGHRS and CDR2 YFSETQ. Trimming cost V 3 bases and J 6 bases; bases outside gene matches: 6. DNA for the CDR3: TGCGCCAGCAGCTCACAGGGGGCTGAAGCTGAAGCTTTCTTT. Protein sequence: CASSSQGAEAEAFF.

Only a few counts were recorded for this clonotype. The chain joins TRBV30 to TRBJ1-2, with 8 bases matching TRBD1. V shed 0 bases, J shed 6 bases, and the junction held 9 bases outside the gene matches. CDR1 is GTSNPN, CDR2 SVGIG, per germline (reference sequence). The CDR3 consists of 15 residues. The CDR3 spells CAWSVPPTGVNGYTF. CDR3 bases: TGTGCCTGGAGTGTACCCCCGACAGGGGTTAATGGCTACACCTTC. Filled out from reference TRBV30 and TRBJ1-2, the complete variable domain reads SQTIHQWPATLVQPVGSPLSLECTVEGTSNPNLYWYRQAAGRGLQLLFYSVGIGQISSEVPQNLSASRPQDRQFILSSKKLLLSDSGFYLCAWSVPPTGVNGYTFGSGTRLTVV.

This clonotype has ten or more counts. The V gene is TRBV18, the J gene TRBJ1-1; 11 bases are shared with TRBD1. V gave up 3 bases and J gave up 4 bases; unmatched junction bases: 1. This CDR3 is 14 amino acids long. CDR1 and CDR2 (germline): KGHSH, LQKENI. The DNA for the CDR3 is TGTGCCAGCTCACCGGGACAGGGGGGCACTGAAGCTTTCTTT. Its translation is CASSPGQGGTEAFF.

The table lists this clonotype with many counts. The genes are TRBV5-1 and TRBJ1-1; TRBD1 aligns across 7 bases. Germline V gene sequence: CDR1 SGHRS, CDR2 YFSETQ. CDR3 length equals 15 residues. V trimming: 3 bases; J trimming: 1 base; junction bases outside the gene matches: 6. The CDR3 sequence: CASSWTGSENTEAFF. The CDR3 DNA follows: TGCGCCAGCAGCTGGACAGGTTCGGAGAACACTGAAGCTTTCTTT.

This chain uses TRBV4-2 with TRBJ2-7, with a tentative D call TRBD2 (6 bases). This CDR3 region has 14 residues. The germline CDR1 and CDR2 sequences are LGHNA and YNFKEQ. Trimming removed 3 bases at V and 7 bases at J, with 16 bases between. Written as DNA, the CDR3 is TGTGCCAGCAGCCAGCGGGACGAGGGGTGGGAGCAGTACGTC. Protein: CASSQRDEGWEQYV.

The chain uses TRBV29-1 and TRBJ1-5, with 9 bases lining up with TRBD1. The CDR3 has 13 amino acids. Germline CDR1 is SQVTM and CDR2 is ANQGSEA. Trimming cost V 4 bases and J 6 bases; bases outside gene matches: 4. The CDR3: CSVVTGGSQPQHF. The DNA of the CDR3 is TGCAGCGTTGTAACAGGGGGCAGTCAGCCCCAGCATTTT.

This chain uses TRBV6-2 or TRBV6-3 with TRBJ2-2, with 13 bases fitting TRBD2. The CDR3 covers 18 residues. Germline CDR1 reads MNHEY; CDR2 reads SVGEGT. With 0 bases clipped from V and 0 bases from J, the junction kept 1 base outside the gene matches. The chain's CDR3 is CASSYSTSGGTNTGELFF. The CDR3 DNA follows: TGTGCCAGCAGTTACTCGACTAGCGGGGGGACGAACACCGGGGAGCTGTTTTTT.

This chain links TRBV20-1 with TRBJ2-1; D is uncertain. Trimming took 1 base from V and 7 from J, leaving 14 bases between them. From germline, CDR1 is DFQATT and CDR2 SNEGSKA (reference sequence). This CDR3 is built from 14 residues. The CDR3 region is CSARVSLVQNEQFF. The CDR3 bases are TGCAGTGCTAGAGTATCATTGGTTCAAAATGAGCAGTTCTTC.

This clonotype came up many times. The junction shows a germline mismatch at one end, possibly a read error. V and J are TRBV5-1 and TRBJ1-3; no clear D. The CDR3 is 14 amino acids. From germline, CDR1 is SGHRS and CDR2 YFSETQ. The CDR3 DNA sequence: TGTGCCAGCAGCTTATCTGACTCTGGAAACACCATATATTTT. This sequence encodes CASSLSDSGNTIYF.

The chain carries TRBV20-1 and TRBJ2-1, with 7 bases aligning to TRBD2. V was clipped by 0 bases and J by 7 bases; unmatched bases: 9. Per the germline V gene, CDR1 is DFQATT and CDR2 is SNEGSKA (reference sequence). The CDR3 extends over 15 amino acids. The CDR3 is CSARDAQRGGNEQFF. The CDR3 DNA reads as TGCAGTGCTAGAGATGCCCAGCGGGGAGGGAATGAGCAGTTCTTC.

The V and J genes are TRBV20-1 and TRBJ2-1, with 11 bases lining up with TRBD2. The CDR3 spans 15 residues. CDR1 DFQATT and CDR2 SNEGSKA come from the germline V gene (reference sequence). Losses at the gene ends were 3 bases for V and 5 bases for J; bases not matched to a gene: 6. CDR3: CSASSSGRGDNEQFF. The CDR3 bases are TGCAGTGCTAGTAGTAGCGGGAGGGGCGACAATGAGCAGTTCTTC.

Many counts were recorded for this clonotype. The CDR3 region is CAIGLAGGYNEQFF. The DNA of the CDR3 is TGTGCCATCGGACTAGCGGGAGGCTACAATGAGCAGTTCTTC. This chain uses TRBV10-3 with TRBJ2-1, with 14 bases fitting TRBD2. Germline CDR1 reads ENHRY; CDR2 reads SYGVKD. Trimming cost V 8 bases and J 3 bases; bases outside gene matches: 0. The CDR3 is made up of 14 amino acids.

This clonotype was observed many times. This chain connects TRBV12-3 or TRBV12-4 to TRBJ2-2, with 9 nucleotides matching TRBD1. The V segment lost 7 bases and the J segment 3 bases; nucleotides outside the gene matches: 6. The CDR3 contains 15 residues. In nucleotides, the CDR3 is TGTGCCAGCACCAGGGACAGGGAGGACACCGGGGAGCTGTTTTTT. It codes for CASTRDREDTGELFF.

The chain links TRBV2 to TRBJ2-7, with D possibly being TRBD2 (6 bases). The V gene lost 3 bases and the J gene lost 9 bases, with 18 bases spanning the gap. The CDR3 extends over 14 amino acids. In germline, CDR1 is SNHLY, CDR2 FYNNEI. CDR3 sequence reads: CASSDPGTPKRQYV. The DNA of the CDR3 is TGTGCCAGCAGTGATCCCGGGACTCCTAAGAGGCAGTACGTC.

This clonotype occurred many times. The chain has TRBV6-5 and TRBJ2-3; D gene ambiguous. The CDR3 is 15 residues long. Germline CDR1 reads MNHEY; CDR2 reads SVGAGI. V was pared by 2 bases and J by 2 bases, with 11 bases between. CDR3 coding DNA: TGTGCCAGCAGTTACGGCGGTAGATACACAGATACGCAGTATTTT. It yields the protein CASSYGGRYTDTQYF.

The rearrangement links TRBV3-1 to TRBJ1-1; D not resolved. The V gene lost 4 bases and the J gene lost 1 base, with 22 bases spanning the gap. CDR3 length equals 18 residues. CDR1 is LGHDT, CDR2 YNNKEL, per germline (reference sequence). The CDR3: CASSPPRTGGRWNTEAFF. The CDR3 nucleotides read TGTGCCAGCAGCCCACCCCGGACCGGCGGTCGTTGGAACACTGAAGCTTTCTTT. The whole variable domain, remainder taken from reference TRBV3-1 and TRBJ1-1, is DTAVSQTPKYLVTQMGNDKSIKCEQNLGHDTMYWYKQDSKKFLKIMFSYNNKELIINETVPNRFSPKSPDKAHLNLHINSLELGDSAVYFCASSPPRTGGRWNTEAFFGQGTRLTVV.

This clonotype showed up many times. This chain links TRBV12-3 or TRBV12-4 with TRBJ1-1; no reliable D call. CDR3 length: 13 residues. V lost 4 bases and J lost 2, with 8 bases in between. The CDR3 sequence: CASSYLRNTEAFF. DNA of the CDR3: TGTGCCAGCAGTTACTTAAGAAACACTGAAGCTTTCTTT.